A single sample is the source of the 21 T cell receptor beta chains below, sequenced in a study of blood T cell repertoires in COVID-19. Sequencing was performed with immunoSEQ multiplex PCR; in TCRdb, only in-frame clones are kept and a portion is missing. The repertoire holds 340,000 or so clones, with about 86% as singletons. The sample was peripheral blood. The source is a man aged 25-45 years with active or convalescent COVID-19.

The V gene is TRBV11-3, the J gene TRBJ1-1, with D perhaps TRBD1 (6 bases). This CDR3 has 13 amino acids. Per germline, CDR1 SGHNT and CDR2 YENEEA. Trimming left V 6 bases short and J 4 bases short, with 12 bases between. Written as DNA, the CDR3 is TGTGCCAGCAGTCAACAGGGAACCACTGAAGCTTTCTTT. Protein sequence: CASSQQGTTEAFF. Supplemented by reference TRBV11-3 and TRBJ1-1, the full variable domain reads EAGVVQSPRYKIIEKKQPVAFWCNPISGHNTLYWYLQNLGQGPELLIRYENEEAVDDSQLPKDRFSAERLKGVDSTLKIQPAELGDSAVYLCASSQQGTTEAFFGQGTRLTVV.

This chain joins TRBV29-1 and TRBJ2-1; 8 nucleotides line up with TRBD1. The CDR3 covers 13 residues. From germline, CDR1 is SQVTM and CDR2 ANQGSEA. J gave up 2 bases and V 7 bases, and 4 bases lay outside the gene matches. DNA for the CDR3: TGCAGCGGCAGACAGGGGCCCTACAATGAGCAGTTCTTC. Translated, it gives CSGRQGPYNEQFF.

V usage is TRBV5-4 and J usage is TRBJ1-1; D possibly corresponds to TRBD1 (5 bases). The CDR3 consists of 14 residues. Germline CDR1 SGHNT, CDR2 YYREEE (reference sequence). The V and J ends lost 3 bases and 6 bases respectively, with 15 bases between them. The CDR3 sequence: CASSSTTGHPEAFF. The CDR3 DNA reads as TGTGCCAGCAGCTCCACAACAGGCCACCCTGAAGCTTTCTTT.

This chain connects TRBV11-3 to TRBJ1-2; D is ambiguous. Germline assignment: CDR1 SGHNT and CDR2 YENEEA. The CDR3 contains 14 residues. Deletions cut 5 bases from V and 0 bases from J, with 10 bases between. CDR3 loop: CASSTTPPNYGYTF. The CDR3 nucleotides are TGTGCCAGCAGCACGACACCGCCTAACTATGGCTACACCTTC.

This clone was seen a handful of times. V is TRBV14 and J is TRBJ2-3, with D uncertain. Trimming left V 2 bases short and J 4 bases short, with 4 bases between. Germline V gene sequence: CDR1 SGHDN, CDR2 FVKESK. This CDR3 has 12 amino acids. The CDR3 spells CASSQLADTQYF. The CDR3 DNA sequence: TGTGCCAGCAGCCAACTAGCAGATACGCAGTATTTT. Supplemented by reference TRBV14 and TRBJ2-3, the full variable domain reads EAGVTQFPSHSVIEKGQTVTLRCDPISGHDNLYWYRRVMGKEIKFLLHFVKESKQDESGMPNNRFLAERTGGTYSTLKVQPAELEDSGVYFCASSQLADTQYFGPGTRLTVL.

As DNA, the CDR3 is TGTGCCAGCAGTTTCGGATTGAGGGTTACAGATACGCAGTATTTT. Its translation: CASSFGLRVTDTQYF. The chain couples TRBV27 to TRBJ2-3; D is possibly TRBD2 (5 bases). Between the trimmed V and J ends, which lost 3 bases and 3 bases, there was a span of 13 bases. Germline V gives CDR1 MNHEY, CDR2 SMNVEV (reference sequence). This CDR3 has 15 residues.

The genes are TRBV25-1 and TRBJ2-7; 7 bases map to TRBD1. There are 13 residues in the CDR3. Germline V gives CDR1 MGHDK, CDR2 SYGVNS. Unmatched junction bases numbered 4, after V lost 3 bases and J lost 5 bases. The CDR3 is CASSDRGLDEQYF. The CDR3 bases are TGTGCCAGCAGTGATAGGGGGCTGGACGAGCAGTACTTC.

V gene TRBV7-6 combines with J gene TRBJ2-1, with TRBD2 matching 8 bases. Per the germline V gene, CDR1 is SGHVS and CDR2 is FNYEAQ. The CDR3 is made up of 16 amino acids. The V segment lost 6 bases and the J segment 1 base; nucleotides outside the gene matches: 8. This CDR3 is CASSLIGGASYNEQFF. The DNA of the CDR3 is TGTGCCAGCAGTCTTATCGGGGGGGCTTCCTACAATGAGCAGTTCTTC. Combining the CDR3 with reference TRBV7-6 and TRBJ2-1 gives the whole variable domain GAGVSQSPRYKVTKRGQDVALRCDPISGHVSLYWYRQALGQGPEFLTYFNYEAQQDKSGLPNDRFSAERPEGSISTLTIQRTEQRDSAMYRCASSLIGGASYNEQFFGPGTRLTVL.

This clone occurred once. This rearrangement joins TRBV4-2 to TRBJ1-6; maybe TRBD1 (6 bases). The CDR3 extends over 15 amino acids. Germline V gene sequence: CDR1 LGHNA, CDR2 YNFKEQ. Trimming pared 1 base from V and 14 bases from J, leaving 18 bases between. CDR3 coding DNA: TGTGCCAGCAGCCAAGTAAGGGGGGGACCGAGAACCCTCCACTTT. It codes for CASSQVRGGPRTLHF.

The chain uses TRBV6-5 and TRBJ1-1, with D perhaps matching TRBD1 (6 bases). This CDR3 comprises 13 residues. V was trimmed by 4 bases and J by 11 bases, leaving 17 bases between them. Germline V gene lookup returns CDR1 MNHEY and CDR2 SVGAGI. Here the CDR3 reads CASSFLNGGLAFF. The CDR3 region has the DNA TGTGCCAGCAGTTTCCTAAACGGGGGGCTGGCTTTCTTT.

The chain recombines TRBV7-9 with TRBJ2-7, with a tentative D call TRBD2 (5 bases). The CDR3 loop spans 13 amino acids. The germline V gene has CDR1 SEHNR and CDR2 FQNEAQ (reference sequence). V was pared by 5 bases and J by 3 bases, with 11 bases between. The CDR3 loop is CASSPSGNYEQYF. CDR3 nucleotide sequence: TGTGCCAGCAGCCCCAGCGGCAACTACGAGCAGTACTTC.

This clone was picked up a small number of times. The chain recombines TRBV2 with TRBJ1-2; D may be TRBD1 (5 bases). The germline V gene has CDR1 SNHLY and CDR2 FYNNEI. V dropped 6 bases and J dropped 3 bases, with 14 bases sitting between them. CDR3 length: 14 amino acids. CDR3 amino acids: CASSAAGGYYGYTF. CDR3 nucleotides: TGTGCCAGCAGCGCGGCGGGGGGGTACTATGGCTACACCTTC.

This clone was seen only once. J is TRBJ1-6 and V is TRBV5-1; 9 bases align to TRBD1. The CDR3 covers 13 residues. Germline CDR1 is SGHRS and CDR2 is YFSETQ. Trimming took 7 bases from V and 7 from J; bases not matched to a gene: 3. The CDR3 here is CASQGTGNSPLHF. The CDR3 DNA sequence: TGCGCCAGCCAGGGGACAGGGAATTCACCCCTCCACTTT. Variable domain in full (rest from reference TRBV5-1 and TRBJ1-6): KAGVTQTPRYLIKTRGQQVTLSCSPISGHRSVSWYQQTPGQGLQFLFEYFSETQRNKGNFPGRFSGRQFSNSRSEMNVSTLELGDSALYLCASQGTGNSPLHFGNGTRLTVT.

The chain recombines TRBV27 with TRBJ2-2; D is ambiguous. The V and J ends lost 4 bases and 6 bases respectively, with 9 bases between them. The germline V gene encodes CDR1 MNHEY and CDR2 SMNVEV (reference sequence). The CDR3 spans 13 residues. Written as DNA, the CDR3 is TGTGCCAGCAGTTCTCCTAGTGCCGGGGAGCTGTTTTTT. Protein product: CASSSPSAGELFF.

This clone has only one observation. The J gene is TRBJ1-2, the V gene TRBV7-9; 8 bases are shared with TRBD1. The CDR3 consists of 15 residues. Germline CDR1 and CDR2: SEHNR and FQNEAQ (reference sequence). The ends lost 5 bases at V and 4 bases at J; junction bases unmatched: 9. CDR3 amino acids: CASSLDDRGSYGYTF. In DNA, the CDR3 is TGTGCCAGCAGCCTTGACGACAGGGGTAGCTATGGCTACACCTTC.

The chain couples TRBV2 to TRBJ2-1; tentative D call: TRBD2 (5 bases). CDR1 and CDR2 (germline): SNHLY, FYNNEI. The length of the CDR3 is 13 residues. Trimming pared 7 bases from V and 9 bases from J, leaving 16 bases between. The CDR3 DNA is TGTGCCAGCACGGCGATTACTAGAGGTGAGCAGTTCTTC. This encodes CASTAITRGEQFF.

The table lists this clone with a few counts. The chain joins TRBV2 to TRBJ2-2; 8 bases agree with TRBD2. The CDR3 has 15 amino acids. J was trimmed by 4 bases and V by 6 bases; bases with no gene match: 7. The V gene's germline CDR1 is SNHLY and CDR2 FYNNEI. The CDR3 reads CASRSLAVRTGELFF. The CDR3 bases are TGTGCCAGCAGGTCACTAGCGGTCCGCACCGGGGAGCTGTTTTTT.

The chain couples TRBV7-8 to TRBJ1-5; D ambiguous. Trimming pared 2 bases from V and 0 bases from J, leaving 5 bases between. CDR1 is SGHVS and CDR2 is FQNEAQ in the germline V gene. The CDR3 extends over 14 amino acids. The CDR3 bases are TGTGCCAGCAGCTTACGGTTTAGCAATCAGCCCCAGCATTTT. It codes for CASSLRFSNQPQHF.

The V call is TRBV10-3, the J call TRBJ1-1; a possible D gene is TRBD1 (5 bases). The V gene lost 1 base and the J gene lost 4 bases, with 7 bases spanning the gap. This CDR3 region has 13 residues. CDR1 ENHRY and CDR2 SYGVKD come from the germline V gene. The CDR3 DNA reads TGTGCCATCAGTGAGTACGGGGGCACTGAAGCTTTCTTT. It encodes CAISEYGGTEAFF.

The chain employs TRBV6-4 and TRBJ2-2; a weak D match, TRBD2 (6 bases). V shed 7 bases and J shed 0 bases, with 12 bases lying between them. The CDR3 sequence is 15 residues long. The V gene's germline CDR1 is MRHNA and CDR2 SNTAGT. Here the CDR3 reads CASTADYPNTGELFF. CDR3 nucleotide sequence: TGTGCCAGCACAGCGGACTATCCGAACACCGGGGAGCTGTTTTTT.

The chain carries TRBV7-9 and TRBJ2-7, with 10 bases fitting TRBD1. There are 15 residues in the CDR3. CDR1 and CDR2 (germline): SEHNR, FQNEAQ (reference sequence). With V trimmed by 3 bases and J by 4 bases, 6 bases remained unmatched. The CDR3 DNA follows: TGTGCCAGCAGCTTGGTGGACAGGGGGTTGTACGAGCAGTACTTC. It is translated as CASSLVDRGLYEQYF.